This TCR beta chain was observed in a study of identical twins. Study conclusions and caveats: In cord blood, abundant beta clonotypes had fewer insertions; memory showed no trend.

This clonotype was detected many times. Its antigen is unidentified. MiXCR was run by TCRdb on the 5' RACE reads, yielding one entry per CDR3 protein. Among approximately 280,000 distinct CDR3 sequences listed, approximately 8% were seen once. CDR3 size: 15 residues. CDR1 MGHRA and CDR2 YSYEKL come from the germline V gene. The ends were cut back, 4 bases at V and 5 bases at J, with 17 bases in the middle. These same records also appear under a second study, on yellow fever vaccine responses in identical twins.

Sequencing was performed on memory (CD45RO+) T cells sorted from blood. This receptor was obtained from a woman in her late teens or twenties in good health. The chain has TRBV4-1 and TRBJ1-2; D is unclear. In nucleotides, the CDR3 is TGCGCCAGCAGCCCGCCGGAAGGGATACTATATGGCTACACCTTC. It yields the protein CASSPPEGILYGYTF.